Listed below are T cell receptor beta chains from one sample, sequenced in a study of T cell repertoires in cytomegalovirus infection. No antigen is known for these receptors. TCRdb recomputed calls from the reads with MiXCR, one row per CDR3 protein. Of roughly 990,000 distinct CDR3 sequences listed, roughly 30% are singletons. Source: cultured CD8+ T cells from PBMCs, taken from culture after CMV antigen stimulation. The receptor source for this set is a human donor in good health (CMV status not recorded). Some clones in this sample may be carry-over from other donors' samples. CDR3s include the opening cysteine and the closing phenylalanine or tryptophan. Each record gives: clone size, V gene, D gene, J gene, CDR3 protein, CDR3 DNA. D genes are given only for firm matches. Only some rows state a clone size, as once, few, many or a class for expanded clones.

.,TRBV25-1,TRBD1,TRBJ1-4,CVSSHRDRIEKLFF,TGTGTCAGCAGTCACCGGGACAGGATTGAAAAACTGTTTTTT
.,TRBV2,.,TRBJ1-1,CASSEEGRLNTEAFF,TGTGCCAGCAGTGAAGAGGGTCGTTTGAACACTGAAGCTTTCTTT
.,TRBV27,.,TRBJ2-1,CASSFVGVGNNEQFF,TGTGCCAGCAGTTTTGTCGGGGTAGGGAACAATGAGCAGTTCTTC
few,TRBV11-3,TRBD1,TRBJ2-2,CASSSRGTGVIGELFF,TGTGCCAGCAGCTCTCGCGGGACAGGTGTAATCGGGGAGCTGTTTTTT
.,TRBV4-1,.,TRBJ2-7,CASSQVRGNEQYF,TGCGCCAGCAGCCAAGTTCGTGGCAACGAGCAGTACTTC
.,TRBV4-1,TRBD1,TRBJ1-1,CASSQNGQASEAFF,TGCGCCAGCAGCCAAAATGGACAGGCGTCTGAAGCTTTCTTT
.,TRBV5-4,TRBD1,TRBJ1-1,CASSLRGHGGPEAFF,TGTGCCAGCAGCTTGAGGGGGCATGGGGGCCCTGAAGCTTTCTTT
.,TRBV20-1,.,TRBJ2-7,CSASPLEGGYEQYF,TGCAGTGCTAGCCCCCTGGAGGGGGGCTACGAGCAGTACTTC
few,TRBV7-3,.,TRBJ2-3,CASSLRDPRGLDTQYF,TGTGCCAGCAGCCTAAGGGACCCTAGGGGACTGGATACGCAGTATTTT
.,TRBV7-9,.,TRBJ2-2,CASRLGGPFVNTGELFF,TGTGCCAGCAGGCTGGGGGGCCCTTTCGTTAACACCGGGGAGCTGTTTTTT
few,TRBV4-1,.,TRBJ1-2,CASSQESTIPTGYTF,TGCGCCAGCAGCCAAGAATCGACCATCCCCACAGGCTACACCTTC
.,TRBV27,.,TRBJ2-1,CASSLSAVGEQFF,TGTGCCAGCAGTTTATCGGCGGTGGGTGAGCAGTTCTTC
.,TRBV6-1,TRBD2,TRBJ2-1,CASTVAGGPYNEQFF,TGTGCCAGCACCGTAGCGGGGGGCCCCTACAATGAGCAGTTCTTC
.,TRBV12-5,.,TRBJ1-2,CASGLVLGDETQGLGYTF,TGTGCTAGTGGTTTGGTACTCGGGGACGAGACCCAAGGTCTGGGCTACACCTTC
few,TRBV10-3,.,TRBJ1-5,CAISELGGNQPQHF,TGTGCCATCAGTGAGTTAGGCGGCAATCAGCCCCAGCATTTT
.,TRBV19,.,TRBJ1-5,CASSIGDPPSPQHF,TGTGCCAGTAGTATTGGGGACCCCCCATCGCCCCAGCATTTT
few,TRBV7-8,TRBD1,TRBJ1-4,CASSFPEIGTGREKLFF,TGTGCCAGCAGTTTTCCTGAGATTGGGACAGGGCGTGAAAAACTGTTTTTT
.,TRBV7-9,TRBD2,TRBJ2-6,CASSTPVGLAGALSSGANVLTF,TGTGCCAGCAGCACCCCAGTTGGACTAGCGGGGGCCTTGAGCTCTGGGGCCAACGTCCTGACTTTC
.,TRBV7-9,.,TRBJ1-6,CASSSSKGHKSPLHF,TGTGCCAGCAGCTCTTCCAAAGGGCACAAGTCACCCCTCCACTTT
few,TRBV27,TRBD1,TRBJ1-1,CASRTQDRGRGTEAFF,TGTGCCAGCAGGACCCAGGACAGGGGAAGGGGCACTGAAGCTTTCTTT
.,TRBV7-3,.,TRBJ2-5,CASSLWSEYQETQYF,TGTGCCAGCAGCTTATGGTCTGAGTACCAAGAGACCCAGTACTTC
.,TRBV28,.,TRBJ2-5,CASSLKVGTMYQETQYF,TGTGCCAGCAGTTTAAAGGTCGGGACCATGTACCAAGAGACCCAGTACTTC
.,TRBV13,.,TRBJ1-5,CASSLGEGRWNQPQHF,TGTGCCAGCAGCTTAGGCGAGGGAAGGTGGAATCAGCCCCAGCATTTT
few,TRBV4-1,.,TRBJ1-1,CASSQEETTEAFF,TGCGCCAGCAGCCAAGAAGAAACCACTGAAGCTTTCTTT
.,TRBV2,.,TRBJ1-2,CASKGDYYGYTF,TGTGCCAGCAAGGGAGATTACTATGGCTACACCTTC
few,TRBV2,TRBD1,TRBJ2-7,CASSEAHPGQGYEQYF,TGTGCCAGCAGTGAAGCCCATCCGGGACAGGGTTACGAGCAGTACTTC
.,TRBV7-6,.,TRBJ1-1,CASSTYRERTEAFF,TGTGCCAGCAGCACCTACAGGGAGCGAACTGAAGCTTTCTTT
.,TRBV11-3,.,TRBJ1-1,CASSLAPGRGAFF,TGTGCCAGCAGCTTAGCCCCCGGCCGGGGGGCTTTCTTT
.,TRBV7-9,TRBD1,TRBJ1-1,CASSLGTGGITEAFF,TGTGCCAGCAGCTTAGGGACAGGGGGCATCACTGAAGCTTTCTTT
few,TRBV12-3/TRBV12-4,TRBD2,TRBJ2-3,CASRIAGGSTDTQYF,TGTGCCAGCAGAATAGCGGGGGGAAGCACAGATACGCAGTATTTT
.,TRBV28,.,TRBJ2-7,CASTGAGSPYEQYF,TGTGCCAGCACCGGGGCGGGCAGCCCCTACGAGCAGTACTTC
few,TRBV7-2,.,TRBJ1-4,CASSLEVLGASDEKLFF,TGTGCCAGCAGCTTAGAGGTGTTGGGGGCCTCGGATGAAAAACTGTTTTTT
.,TRBV29-1,.,TRBJ1-2,CSALGGPSNYGYTF,TGCAGCGCCCTAGGGGGGCCCAGTAACTATGGCTACACCTTC